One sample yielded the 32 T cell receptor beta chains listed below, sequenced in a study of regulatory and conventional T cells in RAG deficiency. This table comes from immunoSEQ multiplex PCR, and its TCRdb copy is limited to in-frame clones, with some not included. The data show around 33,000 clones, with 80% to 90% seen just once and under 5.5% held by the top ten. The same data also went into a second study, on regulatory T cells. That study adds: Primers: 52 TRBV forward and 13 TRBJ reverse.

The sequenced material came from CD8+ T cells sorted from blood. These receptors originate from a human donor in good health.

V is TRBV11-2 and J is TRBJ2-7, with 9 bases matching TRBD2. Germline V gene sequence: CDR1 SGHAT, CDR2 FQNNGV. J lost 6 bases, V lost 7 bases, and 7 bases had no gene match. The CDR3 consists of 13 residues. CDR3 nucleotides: TGTGCCAGCACGTCTAGCGGGATGGCCGAGCAGTACTTC. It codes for CASTSSGMAEQYF.

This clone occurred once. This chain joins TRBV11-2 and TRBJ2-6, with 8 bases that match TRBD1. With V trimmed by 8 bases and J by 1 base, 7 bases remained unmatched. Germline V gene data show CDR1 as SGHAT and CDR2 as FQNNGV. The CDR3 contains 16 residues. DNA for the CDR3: TGTGCCAGCTTTATCCGGACAGGGTCTGGGGCCAACGTCCTGACTTTC. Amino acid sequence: CASFIRTGSGANVLTF.

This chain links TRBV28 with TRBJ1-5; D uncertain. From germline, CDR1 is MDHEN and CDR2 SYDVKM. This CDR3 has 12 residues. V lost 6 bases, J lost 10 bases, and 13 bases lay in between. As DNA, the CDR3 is TGTGCCAGCAGGGGCGAAGGCCGACCCCAGCATTTT. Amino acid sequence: CASRGEGRPQHF.

The CDR3 region is CASSRVGGENTEAFF. CDR3 bases: TGTGCCAGTAGTAGGGTTGGGGGGGAGAACACTGAAGCTTTCTTT. The chain recombines TRBV19 with TRBJ1-1; possible D gene TRBD1, 5 bases. The length of the CDR3 is 15 residues. CDR1 and CDR2 (germline): LNHDA, SQIVND (reference sequence). V was pared by 4 bases and J by 1 base, with 13 bases between.

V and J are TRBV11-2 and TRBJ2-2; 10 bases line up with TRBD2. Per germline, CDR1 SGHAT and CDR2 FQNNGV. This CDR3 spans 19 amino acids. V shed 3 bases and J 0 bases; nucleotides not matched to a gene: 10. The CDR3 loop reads CASSFAMGSGGTNTGELFF. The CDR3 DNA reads TGTGCCAGCAGCTTTGCGATGGGTAGCGGGGGGACGAACACCGGGGAGCTGTTTTTT. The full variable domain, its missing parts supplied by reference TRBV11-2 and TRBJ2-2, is EAGVAQSPRYKIIEKRQSVAFWCNPISGHATLYWYQQILGQGPKLLIQFQNNGVVDDSQLPKDRFSAERLKGVDSTLKIQPAKLEDSAVYLCASSFAMGSGGTNTGELFFGEGSRLTVL.

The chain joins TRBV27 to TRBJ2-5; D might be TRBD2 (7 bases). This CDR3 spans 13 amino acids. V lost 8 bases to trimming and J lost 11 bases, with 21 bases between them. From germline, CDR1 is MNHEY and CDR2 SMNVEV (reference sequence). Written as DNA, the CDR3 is TGTGCCAGCGGGAGGGACACAACCTATGAGCAGTACTTC. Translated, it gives CASGRDTTYEQYF.

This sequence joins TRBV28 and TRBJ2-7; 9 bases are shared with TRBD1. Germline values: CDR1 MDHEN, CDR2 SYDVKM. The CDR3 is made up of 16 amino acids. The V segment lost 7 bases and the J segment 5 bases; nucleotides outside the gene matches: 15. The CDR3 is CASTPPGDRVFDEQYF. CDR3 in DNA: TGTGCCAGCACCCCGCCCGGGGACAGGGTATTTGACGAGCAGTACTTC.

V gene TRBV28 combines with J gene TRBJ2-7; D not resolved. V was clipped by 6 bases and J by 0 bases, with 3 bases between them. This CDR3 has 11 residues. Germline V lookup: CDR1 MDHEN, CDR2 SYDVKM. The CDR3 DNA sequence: TGTGCCAGCAGAGGCTCCTACGAGCAGTACTTC. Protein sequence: CASRGSYEQYF.

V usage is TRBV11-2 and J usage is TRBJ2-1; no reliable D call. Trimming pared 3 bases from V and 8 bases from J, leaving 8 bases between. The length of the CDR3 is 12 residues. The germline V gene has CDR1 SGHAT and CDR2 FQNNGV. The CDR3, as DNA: TGTGCCAGCAGCTTCCCCGCGTATGAGCAGTTCTTC. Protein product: CASSFPAYEQFF.

Here the CDR3 reads CASSLLGDGTFSYNEQFF. For the CDR3, the DNA is TGTGCCAGCAGCCTTCTGGGGGACGGGACCTTCTCCTACAATGAGCAGTTCTTC. The chain has TRBV6-4 and TRBJ2-1; D assignment may be TRBD1 or TRBD2 (5 bases each). Trimming removed 6 bases at V and 0 bases at J, with 21 bases between. CDR1 and CDR2 from the germline V gene are MRHNA and SNTAGT. This CDR3 is built from 18 residues.

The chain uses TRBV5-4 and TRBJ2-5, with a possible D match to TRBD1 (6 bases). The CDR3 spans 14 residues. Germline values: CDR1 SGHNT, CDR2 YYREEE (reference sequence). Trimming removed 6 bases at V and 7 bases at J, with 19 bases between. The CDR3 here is CASTPDGGVGTQYF. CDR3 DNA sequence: TGTGCCAGCACCCCGGATGGGGGCGTGGGGACCCAGTACTTC. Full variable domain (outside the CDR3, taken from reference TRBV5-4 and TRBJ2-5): ETGVTQSPTHLIKTRGQQVTLRCSSQSGHNTVSWYQQALGQGPQFIFQYYREEENGRGNFPPRFSGLQFPNYSSELNVNALELDDSALYLCASTPDGGVGTQYFGPGTRLLVL.

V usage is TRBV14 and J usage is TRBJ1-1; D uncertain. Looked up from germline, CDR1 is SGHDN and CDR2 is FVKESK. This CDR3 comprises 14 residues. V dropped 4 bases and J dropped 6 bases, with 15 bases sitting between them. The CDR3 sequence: CASSPRRNGAEAFF. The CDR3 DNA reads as TGTGCCAGCAGCCCAAGACGGAATGGCGCTGAAGCTTTCTTT.

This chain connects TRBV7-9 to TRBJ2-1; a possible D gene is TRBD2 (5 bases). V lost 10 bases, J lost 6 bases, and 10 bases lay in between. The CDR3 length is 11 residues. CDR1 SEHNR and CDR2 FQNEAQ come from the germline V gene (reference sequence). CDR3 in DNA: TGTGCCACCCACCGGGGCAATGAGCAGTTCTTC. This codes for CATHRGNEQFF.

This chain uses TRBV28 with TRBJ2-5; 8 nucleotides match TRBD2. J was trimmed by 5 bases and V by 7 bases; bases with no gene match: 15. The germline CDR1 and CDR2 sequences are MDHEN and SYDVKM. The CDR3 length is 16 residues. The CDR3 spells CASNGREQTVWETQYF. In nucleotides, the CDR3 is TGTGCCAGCAACGGGAGGGAACAAACCGTGTGGGAGACCCAGTACTTC.

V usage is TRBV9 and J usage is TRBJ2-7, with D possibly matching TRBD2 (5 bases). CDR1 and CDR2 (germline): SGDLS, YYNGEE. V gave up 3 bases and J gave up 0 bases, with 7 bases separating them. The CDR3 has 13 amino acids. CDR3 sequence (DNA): TGTGCCAGCAGCGCCGGGGACTCCTACGAGCAGTACTTC. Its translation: CASSAGDSYEQYF.

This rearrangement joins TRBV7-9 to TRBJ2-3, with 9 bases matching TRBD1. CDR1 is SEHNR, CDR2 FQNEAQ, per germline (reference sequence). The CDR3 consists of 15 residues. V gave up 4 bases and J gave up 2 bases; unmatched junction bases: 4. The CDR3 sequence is CASSSGQGYTDTQYF. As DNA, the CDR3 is TGTGCCAGCAGCTCTGGACAGGGGTACACAGATACGCAGTATTTT.

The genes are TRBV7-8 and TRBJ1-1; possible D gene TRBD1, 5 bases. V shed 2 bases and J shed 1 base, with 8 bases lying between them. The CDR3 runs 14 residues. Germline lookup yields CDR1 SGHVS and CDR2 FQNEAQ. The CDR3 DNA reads TGTGCCAGCAGCTTACGCAGGGAGAACACTGAAGCTTTCTTT. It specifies CASSLRRENTEAFF.

The chain's CDR3 is CASSERQGGKNEQYF. The CDR3 coding sequence is TGCGCCAGCAGTGAGAGGCAGGGTGGCAAAAACGAGCAGTACTTC. V and J are TRBV10-1 and TRBJ2-7; TRBD1 might be the D (5 bases). V shed 2 bases and J shed 5 bases, with 16 bases lying between them. Germline loops: CDR1 WNHNN, CDR2 SYGVQD (reference sequence). The CDR3 extends over 15 amino acids.

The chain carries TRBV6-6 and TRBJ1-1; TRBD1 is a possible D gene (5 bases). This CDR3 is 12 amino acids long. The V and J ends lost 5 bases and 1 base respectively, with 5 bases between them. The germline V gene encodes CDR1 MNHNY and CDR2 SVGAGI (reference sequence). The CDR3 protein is CASSTGNTEAFF. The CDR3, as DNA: TGTGCCAGCAGTACAGGGAACACTGAAGCTTTCTTT.

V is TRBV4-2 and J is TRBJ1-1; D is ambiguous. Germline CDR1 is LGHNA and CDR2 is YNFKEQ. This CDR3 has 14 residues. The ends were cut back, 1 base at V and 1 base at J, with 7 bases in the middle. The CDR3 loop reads CASSQAQGNTEAFF. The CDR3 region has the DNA TGTGCCAGCAGCCAAGCACAAGGGAACACTGAAGCTTTCTTT.

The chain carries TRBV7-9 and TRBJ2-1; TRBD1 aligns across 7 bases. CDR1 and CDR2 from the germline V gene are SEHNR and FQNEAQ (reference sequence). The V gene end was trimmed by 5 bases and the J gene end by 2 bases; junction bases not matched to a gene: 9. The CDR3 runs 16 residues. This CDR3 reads CASSIGQAHPYNEQFF. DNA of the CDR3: TGTGCCAGCAGCATAGGACAGGCTCATCCCTACAATGAGCAGTTCTTC.

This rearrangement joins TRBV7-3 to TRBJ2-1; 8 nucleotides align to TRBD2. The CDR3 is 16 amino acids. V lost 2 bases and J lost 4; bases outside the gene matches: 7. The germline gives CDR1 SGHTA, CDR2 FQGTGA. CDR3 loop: CASSLASGGGYNEQFF. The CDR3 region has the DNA TGTGCCAGCAGCTTAGCGAGCGGGGGAGGATACAATGAGCAGTTCTTC.

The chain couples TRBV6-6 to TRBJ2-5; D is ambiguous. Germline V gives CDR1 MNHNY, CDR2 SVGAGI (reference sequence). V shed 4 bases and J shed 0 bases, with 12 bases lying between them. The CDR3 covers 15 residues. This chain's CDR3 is CASSWLPGNQETQYF. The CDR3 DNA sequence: TGTGCCAGCAGTTGGCTACCGGGTAACCAAGAGACCCAGTACTTC.

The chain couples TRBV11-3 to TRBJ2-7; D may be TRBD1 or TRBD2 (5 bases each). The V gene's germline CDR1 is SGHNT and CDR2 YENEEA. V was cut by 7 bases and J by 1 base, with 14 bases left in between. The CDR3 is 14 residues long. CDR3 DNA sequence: TGTGCCAGCACCAACCGGGACGGGTCCTACGAGCAGTACTTC. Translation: CASTNRDGSYEQYF.

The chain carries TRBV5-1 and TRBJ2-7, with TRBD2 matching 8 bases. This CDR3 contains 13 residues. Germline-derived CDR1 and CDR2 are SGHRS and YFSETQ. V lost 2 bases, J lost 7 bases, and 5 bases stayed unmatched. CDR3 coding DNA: TGCGCCAGCAGCTTAAGCGGGGGTAAAGAGCAGTACTTC. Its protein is CASSLSGGKEQYF.

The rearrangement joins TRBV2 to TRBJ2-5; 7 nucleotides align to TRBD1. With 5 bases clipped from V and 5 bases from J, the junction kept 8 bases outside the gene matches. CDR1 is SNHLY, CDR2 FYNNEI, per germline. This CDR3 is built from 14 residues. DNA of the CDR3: TGTGCCAGCAGTACAACAGGGGCGGGTGAGACCCAGTACTTC. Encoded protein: CASSTTGAGETQYF.

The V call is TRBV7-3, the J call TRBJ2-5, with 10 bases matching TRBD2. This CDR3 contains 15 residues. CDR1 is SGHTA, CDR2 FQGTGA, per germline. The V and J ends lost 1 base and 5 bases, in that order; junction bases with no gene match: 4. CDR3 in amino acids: CASSLNSGGTETQYF. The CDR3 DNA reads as TGTGCCAGCAGCTTAAATAGCGGGGGGACGGAGACCCAGTACTTC.

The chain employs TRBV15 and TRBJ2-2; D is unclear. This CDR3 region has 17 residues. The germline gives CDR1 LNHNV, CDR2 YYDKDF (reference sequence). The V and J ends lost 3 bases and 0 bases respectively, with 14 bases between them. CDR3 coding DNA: TGTGCCACCAGCAGTCCTTTAGGCAGGCCGAACACCGGGGAGCTGTTTTTT. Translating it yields CATSSPLGRPNTGELFF. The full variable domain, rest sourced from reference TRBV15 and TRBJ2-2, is DAMVIQNPRYQVTQFGKPVTLSCSQTLNHNVMYWYQQKSSQAPKLLFHYYDKDFNNEADTPDNFQSRRPNTSFCFLDIRSPGLGDTAMYLCATSSPLGRPNTGELFFGEGSRLTVL.

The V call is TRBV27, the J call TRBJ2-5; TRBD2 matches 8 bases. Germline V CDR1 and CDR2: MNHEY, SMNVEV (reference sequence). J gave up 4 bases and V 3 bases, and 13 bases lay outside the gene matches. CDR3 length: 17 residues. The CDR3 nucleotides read TGTGCCAGCAGTTTTGTCGGAGTAGCGGGAATGGTAGAGACCCAGTACTTC. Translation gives CASSFVGVAGMVETQYF.

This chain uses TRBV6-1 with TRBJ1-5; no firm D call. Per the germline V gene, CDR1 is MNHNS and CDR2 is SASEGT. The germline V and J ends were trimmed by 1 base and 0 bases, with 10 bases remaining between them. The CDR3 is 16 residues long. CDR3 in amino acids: CASSEGWALSNQPQHF. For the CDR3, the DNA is TGTGCCAGCAGTGAAGGCTGGGCTCTTAGCAATCAGCCCCAGCATTTT.

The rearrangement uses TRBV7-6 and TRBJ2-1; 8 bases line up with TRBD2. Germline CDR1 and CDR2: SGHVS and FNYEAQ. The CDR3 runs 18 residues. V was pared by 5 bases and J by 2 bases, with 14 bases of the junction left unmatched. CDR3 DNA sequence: TGTGCCAGCAGCCTCGCCCCCTCAGCGGGAGAAGCCTACAATGAGCAGTTCTTC. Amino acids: CASSLAPSAGEAYNEQFF.

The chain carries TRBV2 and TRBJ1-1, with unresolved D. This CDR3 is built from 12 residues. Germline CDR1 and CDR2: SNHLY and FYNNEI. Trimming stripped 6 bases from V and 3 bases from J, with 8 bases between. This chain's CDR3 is CASSGPDTEAFF. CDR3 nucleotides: TGTGCCAGCAGCGGTCCGGACACTGAAGCTTTCTTT.